This T cell receptor beta chain emerged from a study of blood T cell repertoires in COVID-19. The CDR3 is made up of 17 amino acids. Germline lookup yields CDR1 KGHSH and CDR2 LQKENI. V was pared by 2 bases and J by 5 bases, with 12 bases of the junction left unmatched. TCRdb's copy holds only in-frame clones and misses some; the assay was immunoSEQ multiplex PCR. This repertoire shows roughly 300,000 clones, about 92% found once; its top ten account for about a fifth. The specimen was PBMCs or T cells enriched from blood (not recorded which). The V and J genes are TRBV18 and TRBJ2-5; 9 nucleotides match TRBD1. The TCR comes from a woman aged 25 to 39 who had recovered from COVID-19. CDR3 coding DNA: TGTGCCAGCTCACCAGGTTCGACGACAGGGGGTTACGAGACCCAGTACTTC. It specifies CASSPGSTTGGYETQYF.